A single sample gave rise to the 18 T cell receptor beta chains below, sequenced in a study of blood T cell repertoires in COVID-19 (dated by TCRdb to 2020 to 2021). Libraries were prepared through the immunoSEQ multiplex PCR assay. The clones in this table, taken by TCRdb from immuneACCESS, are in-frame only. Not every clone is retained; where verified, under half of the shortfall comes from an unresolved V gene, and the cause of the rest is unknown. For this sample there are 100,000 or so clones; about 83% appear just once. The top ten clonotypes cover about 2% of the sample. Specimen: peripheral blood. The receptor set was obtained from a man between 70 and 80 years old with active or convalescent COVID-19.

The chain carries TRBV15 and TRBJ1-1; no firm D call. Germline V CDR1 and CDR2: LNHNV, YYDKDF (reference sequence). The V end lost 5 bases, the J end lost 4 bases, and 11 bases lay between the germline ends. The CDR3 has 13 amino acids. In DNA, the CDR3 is TGTGCCACCAGCTTCCGACTTCTCACTGAAGCTTTCTTT. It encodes CATSFRLLTEAFF.

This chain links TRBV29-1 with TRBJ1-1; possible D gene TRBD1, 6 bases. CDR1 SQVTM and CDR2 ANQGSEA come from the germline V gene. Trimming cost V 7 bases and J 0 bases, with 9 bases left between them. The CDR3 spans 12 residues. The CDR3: CSAGQMNTEAFF. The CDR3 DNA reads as TGCAGCGCAGGACAGATGAACACTGAAGCTTTCTTT.

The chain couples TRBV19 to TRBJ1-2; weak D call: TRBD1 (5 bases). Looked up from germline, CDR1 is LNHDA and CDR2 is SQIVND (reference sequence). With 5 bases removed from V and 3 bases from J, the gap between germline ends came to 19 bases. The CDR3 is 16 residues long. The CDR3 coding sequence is TGTGCCAGTAGTTCTCACACGACGGGGGTTCACTATGGCTACACCTTC. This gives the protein CASSSHTTGVHYGYTF.

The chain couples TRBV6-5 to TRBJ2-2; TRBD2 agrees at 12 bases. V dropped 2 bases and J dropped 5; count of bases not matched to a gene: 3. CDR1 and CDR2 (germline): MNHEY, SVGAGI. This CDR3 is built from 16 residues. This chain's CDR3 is CASSYPGLAGTGELFF. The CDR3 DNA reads TGTGCCAGCAGTTACCCAGGACTAGCGGGAACCGGGGAGCTGTTTTTT.

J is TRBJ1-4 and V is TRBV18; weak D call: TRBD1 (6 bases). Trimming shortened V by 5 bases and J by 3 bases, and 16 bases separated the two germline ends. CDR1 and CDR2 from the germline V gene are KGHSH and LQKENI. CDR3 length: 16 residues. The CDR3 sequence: CASSETTGLANEKLFF. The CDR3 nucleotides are TGTGCCAGCTCAGAAACCACAGGGCTGGCTAATGAAAAACTGTTTTTT. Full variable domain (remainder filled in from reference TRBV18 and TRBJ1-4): NAGVMQNPRHLVRRRGQEARLRCSPMKGHSHVYWYRQLPEEGLKFMVYLQKENIIDESGMPKERFSAEFPKEGPSILRIQQVVRGDSAAYFCASSETTGLANEKLFFGSGTQLSVL.

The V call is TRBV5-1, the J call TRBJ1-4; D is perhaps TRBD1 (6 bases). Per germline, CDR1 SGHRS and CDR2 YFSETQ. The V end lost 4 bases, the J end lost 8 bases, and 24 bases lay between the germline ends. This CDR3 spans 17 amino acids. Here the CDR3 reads CASSLKTAGTPVEKLFF. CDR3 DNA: TGCGCCAGCAGCCTCAAGACAGCCGGGACACCCGTCGAAAAACTGTTTTTT.

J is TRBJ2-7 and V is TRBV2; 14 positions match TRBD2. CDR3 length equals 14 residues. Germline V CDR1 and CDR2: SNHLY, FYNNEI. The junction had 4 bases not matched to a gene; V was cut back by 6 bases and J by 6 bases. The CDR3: CASRTSGGGGEQYF. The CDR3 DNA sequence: TGTGCCAGCAGGACTAGCGGGGGGGGCGGCGAGCAGTACTTC.

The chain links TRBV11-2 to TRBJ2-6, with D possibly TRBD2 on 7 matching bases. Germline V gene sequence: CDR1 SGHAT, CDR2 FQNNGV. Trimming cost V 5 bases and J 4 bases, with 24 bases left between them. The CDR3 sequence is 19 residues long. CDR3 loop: CASSSAGAEGLSGANVLTF. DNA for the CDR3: TGTGCCAGCAGCAGCGCGGGGGCGGAGGGGTTATCCGGGGCCAACGTCCTGACTTTC.

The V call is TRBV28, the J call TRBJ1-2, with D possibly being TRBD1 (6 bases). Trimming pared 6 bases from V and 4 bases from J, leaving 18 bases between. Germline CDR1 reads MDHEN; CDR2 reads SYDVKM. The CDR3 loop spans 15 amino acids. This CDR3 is CASRGAGTNIYGYTF. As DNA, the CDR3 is TGTGCCAGCAGGGGGGCCGGGACGAACATCTATGGCTACACCTTC.

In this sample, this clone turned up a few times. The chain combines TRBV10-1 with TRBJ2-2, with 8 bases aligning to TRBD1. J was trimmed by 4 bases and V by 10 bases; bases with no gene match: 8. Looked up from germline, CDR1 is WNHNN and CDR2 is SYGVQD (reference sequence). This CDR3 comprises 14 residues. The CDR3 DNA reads TGCGCCATCCCGAGGACAGGGACCACCGGGGAGCTGTTTTTT. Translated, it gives CAIPRTGTTGELFF.

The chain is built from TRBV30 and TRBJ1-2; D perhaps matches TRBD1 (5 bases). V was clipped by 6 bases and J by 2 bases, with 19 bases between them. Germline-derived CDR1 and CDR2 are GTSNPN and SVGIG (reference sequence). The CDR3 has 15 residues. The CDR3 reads CACKTRVGANYGYTF. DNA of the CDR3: TGTGCCTGCAAAACCAGGGTAGGAGCCAACTATGGCTACACCTTC.

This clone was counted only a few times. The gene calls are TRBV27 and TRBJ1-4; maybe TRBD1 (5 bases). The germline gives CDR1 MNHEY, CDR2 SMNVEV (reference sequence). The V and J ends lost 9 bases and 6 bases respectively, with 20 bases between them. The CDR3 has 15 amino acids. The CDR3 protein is CASQAQGKVDEKLFF. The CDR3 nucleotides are TGTGCCAGTCAGGCTCAGGGAAAGGTGGATGAAAAACTGTTTTTT.

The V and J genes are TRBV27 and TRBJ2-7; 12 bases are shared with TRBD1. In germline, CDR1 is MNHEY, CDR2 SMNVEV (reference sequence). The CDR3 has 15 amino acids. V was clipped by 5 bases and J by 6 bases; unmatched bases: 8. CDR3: CASSVLRDRGPEQYF. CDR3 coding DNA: TGTGCCAGCAGTGTCCTCCGGGACAGGGGGCCCGAGCAGTACTTC.

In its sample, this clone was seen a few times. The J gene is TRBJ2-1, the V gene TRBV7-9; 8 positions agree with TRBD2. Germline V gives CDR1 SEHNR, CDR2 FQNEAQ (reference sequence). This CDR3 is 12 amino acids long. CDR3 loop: CVAGGAYNEQFF. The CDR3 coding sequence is TGTGTCGCCGGGGGGGCATACAATGAGCAGTTCTTC.

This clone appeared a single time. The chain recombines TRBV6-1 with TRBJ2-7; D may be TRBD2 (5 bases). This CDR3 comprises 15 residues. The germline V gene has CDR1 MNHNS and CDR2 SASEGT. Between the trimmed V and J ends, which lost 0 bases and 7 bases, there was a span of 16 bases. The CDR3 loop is CASSEAGNPGEEQYF. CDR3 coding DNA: TGTGCCAGCAGTGAAGCGGGGAATCCCGGGGAGGAGCAGTACTTC.

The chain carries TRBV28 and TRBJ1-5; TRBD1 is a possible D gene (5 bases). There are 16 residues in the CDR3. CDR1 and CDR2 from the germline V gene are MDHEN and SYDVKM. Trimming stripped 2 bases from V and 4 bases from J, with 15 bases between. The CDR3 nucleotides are TGTGCCAGCAGTTTAAAAGTTTTTCAGGGTAATCAGCCCCAGCATTTT. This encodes CASSLKVFQGNQPQHF.

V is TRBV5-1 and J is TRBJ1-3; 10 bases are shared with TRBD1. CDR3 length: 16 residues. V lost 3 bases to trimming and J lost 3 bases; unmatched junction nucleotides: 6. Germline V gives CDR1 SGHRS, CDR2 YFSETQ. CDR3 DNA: TGCGCCAGCAGCTCTGGGGGGACAGGGGTTGGAAACACCATATATTTT. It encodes CASSSGGTGVGNTIYF. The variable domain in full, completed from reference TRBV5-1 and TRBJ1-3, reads KAGVTQTPRYLIKTRGQQVTLSCSPISGHRSVSWYQQTPGQGLQFLFEYFSETQRNKGNFPGRFSGRQFSNSRSEMNVSTLELGDSALYLCASSSGGTGVGNTIYFGEGSWLTVV.

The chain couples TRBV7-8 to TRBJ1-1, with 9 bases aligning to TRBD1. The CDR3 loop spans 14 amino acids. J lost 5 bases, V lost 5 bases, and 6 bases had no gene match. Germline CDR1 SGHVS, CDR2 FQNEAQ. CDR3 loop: CASSAGQGYTEAFF. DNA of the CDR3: TGTGCCAGCAGCGCGGGACAGGGTTATACTGAAGCTTTCTTT.